One and the same sample provided the 10 T cell receptor beta chains below, sequenced in a study of somatic mutations in cytotoxic T cells in rheumatoid arthritis. Sequenced by immunoSEQ multiplex PCR; TCRdb stores in-frame clones only, minus some. The sample lists about 17,000 clones; 65% to 75% were seen once. Input material: CD8+ T cells sorted from blood. All receptors derive from a man in his fifties or sixties in good health.

The rearrangement joins TRBV6-4 to TRBJ2-3; D may be TRBD2 (5 bases). CDR1 is MRHNA, CDR2 SNTAGT, per germline. This CDR3 contains 15 residues. V dropped 6 bases and J dropped 0 bases, with 13 bases sitting between them. For the CDR3, the DNA is TGTGCCAGCAGCTTACTAGAGACTAGCACAGATACGCAGTATTTT. Encoded protein: CASSLLETSTDTQYF.

By frequency in the sample, this clone is medium-sized. The chain has TRBV11-3 and TRBJ2-1, with a possible D match to TRBD1 (6 bases). The V end lost 4 bases, the J end lost 0 bases, and 10 bases lay between the germline ends. CDR1 and CDR2 (germline): SGHNT, YENEEA. This CDR3 comprises 15 residues. CDR3 in amino acids: CASSSTGSSYNEQFF. For the CDR3, the DNA is TGTGCCAGCAGCTCTACAGGGAGCTCCTACAATGAGCAGTTCTTC.

The gene calls are TRBV27 and TRBJ1-4; 7 bases agree with TRBD1. The CDR3 sequence is 15 residues long. CDR1 and CDR2 (germline): MNHEY, SMNVEV (reference sequence). The trim removed 5 bases at V and 7 bases at J, leaving 10 bases unmatched. CDR3 protein: CASSTGQAWGEKLFF. In nucleotides, the CDR3 is TGTGCCAGCAGTACCGGACAGGCCTGGGGTGAAAAACTGTTTTTT.

The rearrangement joins TRBV2 to TRBJ2-7; 12 bases align to TRBD2. This CDR3 has 15 residues. CDR1 is SNHLY and CDR2 is FYNNEI in the germline V gene. V lost 4 bases to trimming and J lost 6 bases; unmatched junction nucleotides: 7. The CDR3 DNA reads as TGTGCCAGCAGTGGACTAGCGGGGGAAGCGGGCGAGCAGTACTTC. Protein product: CASSGLAGEAGEQYF.

By frequency in the sample, this clone is large. The CDR3 nucleotides read TGTGCCAGCAGCGGACCGGGACAGCCCCACGAGCAGTACTTC. Translated: CASSGPGQPHEQYF. This chain connects TRBV7-9 to TRBJ2-7; 7 nucleotides line up with TRBD1. Germline-derived CDR1 and CDR2 are SEHNR and FQNEAQ (reference sequence). V was pared by 5 bases and J by 5 bases, with 9 bases of the junction left unmatched. The CDR3 consists of 14 residues.

V gene TRBV13 combines with J gene TRBJ2-5; D ambiguous. V lost 2 bases to trimming and J lost 2 bases, with 12 bases between them. This CDR3 has 15 residues. Germline V gene lookup returns CDR1 PRHDT and CDR2 FYEKMQ (reference sequence). The CDR3, as DNA: TGTGCCAGCAGCTTACTAGGCGGCCCTCAAGAGACCCAGTACTTC. The encoded protein is CASSLLGGPQETQYF.

This clone turned up a few times. The V call is TRBV29-1, the J call TRBJ1-2, with unresolved D. This CDR3 is built from 13 residues. V was clipped by 2 bases and J by 4 bases, with 11 bases between them. Germline lookup yields CDR1 SQVTM and CDR2 ANQGSEA. Here the CDR3 DNA reads TGCAGCGTTGAAAACGAGAAGTCCTATGGCTACACCTTC. It specifies CSVENEKSYGYTF.

This rearrangement joins TRBV5-6 to TRBJ2-5; 8 bases are shared with TRBD2. The J call may be wrong; the DNA end is better matched by TRBJ2-7. Germline V gene data show CDR1 as SGHDT and CDR2 as YYEEEE. The CDR3 has 14 amino acids. The CDR3 loop is CASSLAGTRDEQYF. CDR3 DNA sequence: TGTGCCAGCAGCTTGGCCGGGACTAGGGACGAGCAGTACTTC.

The chain carries TRBV7-9 and TRBJ2-7, with D possibly TRBD1 on 5 matching bases. CDR1 is SEHNR and CDR2 is FQNEAQ in the germline V gene (reference sequence). The V end was cut by 5 bases, the J end by 0 bases, with 11 bases between. The CDR3 has 14 amino acids. The CDR3 DNA reads TGTGCCAGCAGCCCGGACACCCTCTCCTACGAGCAGTACTTC. Translating it yields CASSPDTLSYEQYF.

The chain joins TRBV29-1 to TRBJ2-1, with 10 positions matching TRBD1. With 3 bases clipped from V and 9 bases from J, the junction kept 2 bases outside the gene matches. The CDR3 spans 12 residues. Germline values: CDR1 SQVTM, CDR2 ANQGSEA. For the CDR3, the DNA is TGCAGCGTTGACGACAGGGGGCTTGAGCAGTTCTTC. Protein product: CSVDDRGLEQFF.